The entry below gives a single T cell receptor beta chain sequence along with its context. Its antigen is unidentified. It was with 60 Vbeta and 13 Jbeta primers that the PCR ran. Measured with immunoSEQ multiplex PCR; TCRdb has only the in-frame clones, and not every one. The top ten clones hold roughly 2% of a sample with approximately 160,000 clones, roughly 77% of them seen once. V dropped 6 bases and J dropped 5; count of bases not matched to a gene: 12. This CDR3 contains 15 residues. Germline lookup yields CDR1 MNHNS and CDR2 SASEGT. This sample is drawn from a study of cytomegalovirus exposure and HLA in healthy donors. Whole-study findings and limits: The study reported that TCR beta sequences accurately predicted HLA-A and HLA-B alleles in most subjects.

V and J are TRBV6-1 and TRBJ1-1, with TRBD1 matching over 7 bases. The sequence derives from a woman younger than 35 in good health and CMV-seronegative. Specimen: PBMCs. Written as DNA, the CDR3 is TGTGCCAGCAGGCCGACAGGGTTAATTGGGACTGAAGCTTTCTTT. Translating it yields CASRPTGLIGTEAFF.